A single sample gave rise to the 16 T cell receptor beta chains below, sequenced in a study of T cells after posttransplantation cyclophosphamide. Sequencing used immunoSEQ multiplex PCR; TCRdb keeps in-frame clones, though not all of them. Recorded here are roughly 32,000 clones, none singletons. Material: PBMCs. The origin of the receptors is a woman aged 25 to 45 in good health and a related stem cell transplant donor.

This clone showed up many times. V and J are TRBV18 and TRBJ1-2, with D possibly being TRBD1 (5 bases). The length of the CDR3 is 14 residues. Germline V gene data show CDR1 as KGHSH and CDR2 as LQKENI. V dropped 3 bases and J dropped 8 bases, with 16 bases sitting between them. DNA of the CDR3: TGTGCCAGCTCACCCCCCAGGGCTCTATGGGGCTACACCTTC. Its translation is CASSPPRALWGYTF.

This clone was detected many times. This chain joins TRBV28 and TRBJ1-4, with D maybe TRBD1 (6 bases). V shed 1 base and J shed 2 bases, with 14 bases lying between them. The CDR3 contains 17 residues. The germline V gene has CDR1 MDHEN and CDR2 SYDVKM. CDR3 in amino acids: CASSLFRDMVTNEKLFF. Written as DNA, the CDR3 is TGTGCCAGCAGTTTATTCCGGGACATGGTCACTAATGAAAAACTGTTTTTT.

This clone was observed many times. This chain connects TRBV5-1 to TRBJ1-5, with D hard to call. This CDR3 is built from 13 residues. Trimming shortened V by 2 bases and J by 10 bases, and 13 bases separated the two germline ends. Germline V CDR1 and CDR2: SGHRS, YFSETQ. CDR3 bases: TGCGCCAGCAGCTTTTCCCCCGGTAGCCCCCAGCATTTT. The encoded protein is CASSFSPGSPQHF.

V usage is TRBV19 and J usage is TRBJ1-2, with 9 positions matching TRBD1. The CDR3 loop spans 15 amino acids. Losses at the gene ends were 4 bases for V and 6 bases for J; bases not matched to a gene: 9. From germline, CDR1 is LNHDA and CDR2 SQIVND (reference sequence). The CDR3 spells CASSTSTGGIHGYTF. The CDR3 nucleotides are TGTGCCAGTAGTACATCGACAGGGGGGATTCATGGCTACACCTTC. The full variable domain, with the rest looked up from reference TRBV19 and TRBJ1-2, is DGGITQSPKYLFRKEGQNVTLSCEQNLNHDAMYWYRQDPGQGLRLIYYSQIVNDFQKGDIAEGYSVSREKKESFPLTVTSAQKNPTAFYLCASSTSTGGIHGYTFGSGTRLTVV.

This clone came up many times. The chain employs TRBV4-3 and TRBJ1-1; no clear D. CDR3 size: 14 residues. CDR1 is LGHNA, CDR2 YSLEER, per germline. V dropped 3 bases and J dropped 4 bases, with 12 bases sitting between them. Here the CDR3 reads CASSQNRVGTEAFF. The CDR3 nucleotides read TGCGCCAGCAGCCAGAATAGGGTCGGCACTGAAGCTTTCTTT.

This clone was recorded many times. The gene calls are TRBV10-3 and TRBJ1-2, with D unresolved. V gave up 11 bases and J gave up 0 bases, with 10 bases separating them. This CDR3 has 12 amino acids. The germline gives CDR1 ENHRY, CDR2 SYGVKD. The DNA for the CDR3 is TGTGCCGCGGGATTTTCTAACTATGGCTACACCTTC. Its protein is CAAGFSNYGYTF.

This clone was observed many times. The rearrangement links TRBV7-9 to TRBJ1-1; TRBD1 matches at 7 bases. The CDR3 contains 14 residues. Germline CDR1 SEHNR, CDR2 FQNEAQ (reference sequence). Trimming took 3 bases from V and 7 from J; bases not matched to a gene: 8. The CDR3, as DNA: TGTGCCAGCAGCTTCGACAGGGTGGGGCTTGAAGCTTTCTTT. Its translation: CASSFDRVGLEAFF.

This clone was seen at least ten times. The gene calls are TRBV4-3 and TRBJ1-6; 7 bases line up with TRBD1. Germline CDR1 LGHNA, CDR2 YSLEER. V lost 0 bases and J lost 1; bases outside the gene matches: 3. CDR3 length equals 17 residues. CDR3 bases: TGCGCCAGCAGCCAAGATTTACAGGGGTCCTATAATTCACCCCTCCACTTT. It is translated as CASSQDLQGSYNSPLHF.

This clone was picked up many times. The V call is TRBV7-9, the J call TRBJ1-1; weak D call: TRBD1 (6 bases). The V end lost 5 bases, the J end lost 1 base, and 11 bases lay between the germline ends. This CDR3 has 14 amino acids. The germline V gene encodes CDR1 SEHNR and CDR2 FQNEAQ (reference sequence). The CDR3 DNA sequence: TGTGCCAGCAGCCTGGGACAAGAGAACACTGAAGCTTTCTTT. The encoded protein is CASSLGQENTEAFF.

This clone appeared many times. The rearrangement joins TRBV7-8 to TRBJ1-1; D possibly corresponds to TRBD1 (5 bases). Germline assignment: CDR1 SGHVS and CDR2 FQNEAQ. V lost 3 bases and J 7 bases, leaving 18 bases between the germline ends. The CDR3 has 15 amino acids. The CDR3 nucleotides read TGTGCCAGCAGCTTCCTCGGGGGAGTCGGTAGTGAAGCTTTCTTT. Translated: CASSFLGGVGSEAFF.

This clone was picked up many times. The chain combines TRBV6-1 with TRBJ2-7; TRBD2 matches 8 bases. From germline, CDR1 is MNHNS and CDR2 SASEGT. The CDR3 length is 15 residues. V was clipped by 1 base and J by 0 bases; unmatched bases: 2. CDR3 sequence reads: CASSEETSGSYEQYF. Here the CDR3 DNA reads TGTGCCAGCAGTGAAGAAACTAGCGGCTCCTACGAGCAGTACTTC.

This clone was detected many times. This chain links TRBV5-1 with TRBJ1-1; 8 nucleotides line up with TRBD1. Trimming cost V 4 bases and J 4 bases; bases outside gene matches: 6. Germline lookup yields CDR1 SGHRS and CDR2 YFSETQ. This CDR3 comprises 14 residues. Written as DNA, the CDR3 is TGCGCCAGCAGCCCCGGACAGGGTGGCACTGAAGCTTTCTTT. Protein: CASSPGQGGTEAFF.

This clone was observed a handful of times. The V gene is TRBV30, the J gene TRBJ2-7; D not resolved. CDR1 and CDR2 (germline): GTSNPN, SVGIG (reference sequence). This CDR3 contains 13 residues. V lost 4 bases to trimming and J lost 3 bases, with 13 bases between them. The CDR3 region has the DNA TGTGCCTGGACCCCCCTTAAACTCTACGAGCAGTACTTC. It yields the protein CAWTPLKLYEQYF.

In this sample, this clone turned up a few times. The genes are TRBV11-2 and TRBJ2-7; 12 bases match TRBD1. The CDR3 consists of 14 residues. Germline V CDR1 and CDR2: SGHAT, FQNNGV. Losses at the gene ends were 5 bases for V and 6 bases for J; bases not matched to a gene: 5. CDR3 bases: TGTGCCAGCAGCCCGGGACAGGGGGCAGGCGAGCAGTACTTC. Translating gives CASSPGQGAGEQYF.

Many counts were recorded for this clone. J is TRBJ2-3 and V is TRBV14; the D gene is possibly TRBD2 (5 bases). The CDR3 length is 14 residues. Trimming stripped 1 base from V and 7 bases from J, with 12 bases between. Looked up from germline, CDR1 is SGHDN and CDR2 is FVKESK. In DNA form, the CDR3 reads TGTGCCAGCAGCCAAGGCGGGTTAGGGAATACGCAGTATTTT. This sequence encodes CASSQGGLGNTQYF.

The chain is built from TRBV4-3 and TRBJ1-2; D gene ambiguous. Trimming stripped 0 bases from V and 5 bases from J, with 13 bases between. CDR3 length equals 15 residues. Germline V gene data show CDR1 as LGHNA and CDR2 as YSLEER. This CDR3 reads CASSQEIRGVYGYTF. CDR3 nucleotides: TGCGCCAGCAGCCAAGAAATCCGGGGTGTATATGGCTACACCTTC.